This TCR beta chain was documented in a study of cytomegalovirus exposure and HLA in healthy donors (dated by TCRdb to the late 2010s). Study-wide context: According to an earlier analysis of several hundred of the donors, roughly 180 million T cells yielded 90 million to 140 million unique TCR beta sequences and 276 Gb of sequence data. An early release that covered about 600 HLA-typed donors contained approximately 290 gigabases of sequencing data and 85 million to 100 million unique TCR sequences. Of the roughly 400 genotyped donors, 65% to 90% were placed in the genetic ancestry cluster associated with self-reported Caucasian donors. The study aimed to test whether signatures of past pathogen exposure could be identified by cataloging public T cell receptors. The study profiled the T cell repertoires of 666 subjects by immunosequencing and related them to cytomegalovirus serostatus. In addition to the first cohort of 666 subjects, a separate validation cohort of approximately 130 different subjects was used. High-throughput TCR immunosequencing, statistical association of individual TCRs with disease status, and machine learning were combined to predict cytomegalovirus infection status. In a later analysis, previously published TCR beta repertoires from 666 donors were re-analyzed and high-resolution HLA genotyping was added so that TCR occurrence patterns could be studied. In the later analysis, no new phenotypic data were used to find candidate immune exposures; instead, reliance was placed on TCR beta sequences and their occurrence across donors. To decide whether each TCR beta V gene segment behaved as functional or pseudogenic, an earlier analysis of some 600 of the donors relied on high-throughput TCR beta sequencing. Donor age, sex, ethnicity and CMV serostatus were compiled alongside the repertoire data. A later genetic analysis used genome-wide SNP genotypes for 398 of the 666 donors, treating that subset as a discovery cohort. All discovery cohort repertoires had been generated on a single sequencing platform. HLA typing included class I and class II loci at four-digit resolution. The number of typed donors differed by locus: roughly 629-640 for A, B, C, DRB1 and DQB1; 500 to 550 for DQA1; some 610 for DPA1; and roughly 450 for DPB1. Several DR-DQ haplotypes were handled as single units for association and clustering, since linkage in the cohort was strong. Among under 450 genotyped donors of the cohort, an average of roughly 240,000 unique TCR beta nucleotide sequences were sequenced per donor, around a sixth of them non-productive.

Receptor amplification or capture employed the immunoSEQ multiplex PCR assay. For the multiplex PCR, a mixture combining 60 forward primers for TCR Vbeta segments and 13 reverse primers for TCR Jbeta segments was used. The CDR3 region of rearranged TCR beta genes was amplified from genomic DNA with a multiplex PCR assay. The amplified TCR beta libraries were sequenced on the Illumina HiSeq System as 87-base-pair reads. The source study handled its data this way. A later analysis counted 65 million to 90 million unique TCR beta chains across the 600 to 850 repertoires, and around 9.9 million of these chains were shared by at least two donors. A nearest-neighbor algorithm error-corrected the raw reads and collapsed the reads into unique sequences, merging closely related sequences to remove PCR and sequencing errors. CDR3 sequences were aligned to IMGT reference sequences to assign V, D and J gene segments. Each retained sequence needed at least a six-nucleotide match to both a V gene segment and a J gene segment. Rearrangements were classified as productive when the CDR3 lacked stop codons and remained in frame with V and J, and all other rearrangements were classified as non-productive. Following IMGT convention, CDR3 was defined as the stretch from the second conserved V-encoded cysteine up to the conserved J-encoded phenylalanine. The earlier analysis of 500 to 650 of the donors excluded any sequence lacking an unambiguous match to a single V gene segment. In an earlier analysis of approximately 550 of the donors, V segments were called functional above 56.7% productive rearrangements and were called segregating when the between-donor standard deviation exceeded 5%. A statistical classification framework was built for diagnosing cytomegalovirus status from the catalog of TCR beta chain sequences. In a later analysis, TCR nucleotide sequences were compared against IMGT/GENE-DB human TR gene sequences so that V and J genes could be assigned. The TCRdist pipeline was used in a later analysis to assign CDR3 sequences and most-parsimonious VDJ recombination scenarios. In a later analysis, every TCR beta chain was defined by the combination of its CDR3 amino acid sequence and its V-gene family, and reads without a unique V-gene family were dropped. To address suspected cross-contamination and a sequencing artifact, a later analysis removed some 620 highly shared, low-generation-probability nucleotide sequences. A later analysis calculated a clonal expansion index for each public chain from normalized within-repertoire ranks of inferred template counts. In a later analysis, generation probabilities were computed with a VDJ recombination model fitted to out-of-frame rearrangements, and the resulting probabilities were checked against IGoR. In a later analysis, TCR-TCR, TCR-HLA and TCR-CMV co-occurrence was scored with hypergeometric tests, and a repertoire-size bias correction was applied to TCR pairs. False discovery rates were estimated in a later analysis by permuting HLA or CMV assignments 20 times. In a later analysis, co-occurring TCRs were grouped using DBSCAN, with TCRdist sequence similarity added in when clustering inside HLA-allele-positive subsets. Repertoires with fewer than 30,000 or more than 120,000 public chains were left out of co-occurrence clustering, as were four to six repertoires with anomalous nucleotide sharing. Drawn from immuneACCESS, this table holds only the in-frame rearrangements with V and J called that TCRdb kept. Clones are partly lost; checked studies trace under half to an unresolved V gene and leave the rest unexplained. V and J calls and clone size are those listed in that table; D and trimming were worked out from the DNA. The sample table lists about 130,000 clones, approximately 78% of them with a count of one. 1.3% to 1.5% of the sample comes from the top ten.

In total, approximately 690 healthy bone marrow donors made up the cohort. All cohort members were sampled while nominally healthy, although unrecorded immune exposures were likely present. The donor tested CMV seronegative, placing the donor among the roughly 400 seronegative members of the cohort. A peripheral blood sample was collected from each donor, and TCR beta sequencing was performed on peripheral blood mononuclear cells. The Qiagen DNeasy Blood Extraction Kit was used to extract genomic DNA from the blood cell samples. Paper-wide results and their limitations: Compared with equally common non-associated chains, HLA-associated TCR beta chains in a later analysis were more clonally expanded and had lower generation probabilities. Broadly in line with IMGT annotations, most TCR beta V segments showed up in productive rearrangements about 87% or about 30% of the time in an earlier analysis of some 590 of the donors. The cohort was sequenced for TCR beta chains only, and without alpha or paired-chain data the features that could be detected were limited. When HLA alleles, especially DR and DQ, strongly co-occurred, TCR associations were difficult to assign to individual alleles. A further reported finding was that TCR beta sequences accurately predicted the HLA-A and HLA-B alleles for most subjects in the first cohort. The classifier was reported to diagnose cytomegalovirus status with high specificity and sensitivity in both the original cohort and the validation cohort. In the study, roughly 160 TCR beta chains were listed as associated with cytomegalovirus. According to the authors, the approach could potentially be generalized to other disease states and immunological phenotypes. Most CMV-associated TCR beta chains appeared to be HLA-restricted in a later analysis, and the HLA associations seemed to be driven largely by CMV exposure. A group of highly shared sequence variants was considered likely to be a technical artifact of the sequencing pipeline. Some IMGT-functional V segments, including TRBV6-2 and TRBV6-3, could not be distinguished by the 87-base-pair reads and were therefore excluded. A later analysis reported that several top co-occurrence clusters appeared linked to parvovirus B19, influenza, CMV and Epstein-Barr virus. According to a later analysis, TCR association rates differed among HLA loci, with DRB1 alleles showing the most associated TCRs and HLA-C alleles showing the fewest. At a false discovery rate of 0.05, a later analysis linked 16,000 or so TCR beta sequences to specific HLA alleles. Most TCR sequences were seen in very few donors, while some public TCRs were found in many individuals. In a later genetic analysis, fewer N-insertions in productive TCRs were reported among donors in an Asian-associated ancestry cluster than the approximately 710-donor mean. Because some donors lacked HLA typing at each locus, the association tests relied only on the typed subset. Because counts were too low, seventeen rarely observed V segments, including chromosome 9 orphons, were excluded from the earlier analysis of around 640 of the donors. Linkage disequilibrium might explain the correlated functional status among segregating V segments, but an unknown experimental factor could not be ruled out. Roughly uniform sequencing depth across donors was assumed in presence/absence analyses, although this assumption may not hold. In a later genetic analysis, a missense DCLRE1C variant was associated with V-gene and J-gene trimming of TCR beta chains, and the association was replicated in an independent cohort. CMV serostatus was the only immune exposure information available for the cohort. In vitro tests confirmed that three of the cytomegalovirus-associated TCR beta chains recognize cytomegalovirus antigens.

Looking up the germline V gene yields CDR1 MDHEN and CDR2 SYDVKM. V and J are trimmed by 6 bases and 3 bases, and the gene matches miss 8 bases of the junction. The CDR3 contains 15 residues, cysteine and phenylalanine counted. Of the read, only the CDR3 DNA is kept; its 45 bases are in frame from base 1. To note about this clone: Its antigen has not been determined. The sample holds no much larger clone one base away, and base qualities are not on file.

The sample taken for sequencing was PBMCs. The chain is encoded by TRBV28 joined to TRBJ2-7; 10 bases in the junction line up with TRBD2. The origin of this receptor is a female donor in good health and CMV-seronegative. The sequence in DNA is TGTGCCAGCAGCCCGAGCCTAGCGGGGGTCTACGAGCAGTACTTC. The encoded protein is CASSPSLAGVYEQYF.